This passage covers 30 T cell receptor beta chains from one sample sequenced in a study of blood T cell repertoires in COVID-19. The repertoire was sequenced with immunoSEQ multiplex PCR; TCRdb's copy has only in-frame clones and lacks some. The sample holds over 25,000 clones, 91% seen once. The sample was peripheral blood. The receptors here all came from a human donor with active COVID-19. The donor label of this sample is uncertain.

The chain employs TRBV4-2 and TRBJ2-1; 11 bases map to TRBD2. CDR1 is LGHNA, CDR2 YNFKEQ, per germline. CDR3 length: 17 amino acids. V lost 0 bases, J lost 4 bases, and 5 bases stayed unmatched. CDR3 nucleotides: TGTGCCAGCAGCCAAGATACTAGCGGGGGTCTGTACAATGAGCAGTTCTTC. This encodes CASSQDTSGGLYNEQFF.

V is TRBV30 and J is TRBJ2-5; no clear D gene. V was cut by 0 bases and J by 4 bases, with 12 bases left in between. The CDR3 is 14 amino acids. CDR1 is GTSNPN and CDR2 is SVGIG in the germline V gene (reference sequence). The CDR3: CAWSVLRAGETQYF. In DNA, the CDR3 is TGTGCCTGGAGTGTACTAAGAGCCGGAGAGACCCAGTACTTC.

This clone showed up just a few times. V and J are TRBV4-3 and TRBJ2-7, with 8 bases aligning to TRBD1. Germline lookup yields CDR1 LGHNA and CDR2 YSLEER. The junction had 11 bases not matched to a gene; V was cut back by 0 bases and J by 7 bases. This CDR3 has 16 amino acids. Written as DNA, the CDR3 is TGCGCCAGCAGCCAAGATCGAAGACAGGGGATGAGGGAGCAGTACTTC. Its protein is CASSQDRRQGMREQYF.

The chain combines TRBV6-5 with TRBJ1-2; the D is unclear. The CDR3 loop spans 13 amino acids. Germline values: CDR1 MNHEY, CDR2 SVGAGI. The V end was cut by 8 bases, the J end by 7 bases, with 17 bases between. CDR3 residues: CASRLPEGVGYTF. CDR3 DNA sequence: TGTGCCAGCCGGCTCCCCGAGGGCGTTGGCTACACCTTC.

This clone was counted only a few times. V gene TRBV7-9 combines with J gene TRBJ2-7; 7 nucleotides agree with TRBD2. The germline gives CDR1 SEHNR, CDR2 FQNEAQ (reference sequence). Unmatched junction bases numbered 8, after V lost 3 bases and J lost 3 bases. The CDR3 runs to 15 residues. The CDR3 is CASSFASGDSYEQYF. In DNA form, the CDR3 reads TGTGCCAGCAGCTTCGCCAGCGGGGATAGCTACGAGCAGTACTTC.

This chain joins TRBV7-2 and TRBJ2-7; 8 bases map to TRBD1. The trim removed 5 bases at V and 6 bases at J, leaving 12 bases unmatched. The CDR3 consists of 15 residues. In germline, CDR1 is SGHTA, CDR2 FQGNSA. Here the CDR3 DNA reads TGTGCCAGCAGCCAACATGGACAGGGTCTTGGCGAGCAGTACTTC. Its translation: CASSQHGQGLGEQYF.

The chain recombines TRBV7-9 with TRBJ1-1; TRBD1 is a possible D gene (6 bases). This CDR3 has 12 residues. Germline lookup yields CDR1 SEHNR and CDR2 FQNEAQ (reference sequence). Trimming pared 6 bases from V and 9 bases from J, leaving 14 bases between. The CDR3 loop reads CASSSLRGKAFF. The CDR3 coding sequence is TGTGCCAGCAGTTCGCTAAGGGGGAAAGCTTTCTTT.

V usage is TRBV5-1 and J usage is TRBJ2-7, with TRBD2 matching over 8 bases. This CDR3 comprises 16 residues. The germline V gene has CDR1 SGHRS and CDR2 YFSETQ. V shed 0 bases and J 2 bases; nucleotides not matched to a gene: 7. The CDR3: CASSLGAGGPPYEQYF. Written as DNA, the CDR3 is TGCGCCAGCAGCTTGGGGGCGGGAGGCCCCCCCTACGAGCAGTACTTC.

V and J are TRBV27 and TRBJ1-6, with 10 bases fitting TRBD1. The CDR3 runs to 14 residues. In germline, CDR1 is MNHEY, CDR2 SMNVEV (reference sequence). V was pared by 5 bases and J by 7 bases, with 2 bases of the junction left unmatched. The DNA for the CDR3 is TGTGCCAGCAGTCGACAGGGGGCGAATTCACCCCTCCACTTT. It codes for CASSRQGANSPLHF.

Here the CDR3 DNA reads TGTGCCAGCAGCTTAGAAGCGGGGTTCTACGAGCAGTACTTC. It encodes CASSLEAGFYEQYF. V is TRBV7-2 and J is TRBJ2-7, with TRBD2 identical over 7 bases. The CDR3 is made up of 14 amino acids. After removal of 1 base from V and 3 bases from J, the junction contained 3 bases not matched to a gene. Germline CDR1 reads SGHTA; CDR2 reads FQGNSA.

This chain's CDR3 is CASSPRLAGGDDTQYF. CDR3 nucleotide sequence: TGTGCCAGCAGCCCCAGACTAGCGGGAGGGGATGATACGCAGTATTTT. V is TRBV7-9 and J is TRBJ2-3, with TRBD2 matching 14 bases. J gave up 6 bases and V 5 bases, and 7 bases lay outside the gene matches. Germline V CDR1 and CDR2: SEHNR, FQNEAQ (reference sequence). This CDR3 has 16 amino acids.

As DNA, the CDR3 is TGTGCCAGCAGCCGCCCGGGGTGGGGCTACGAGCAGTACTTC. This encodes CASSRPGWGYEQYF. The chain recombines TRBV3-1 (or the pseudogene TRBV3-2) with TRBJ2-7; weak D call: TRBD2 (5 bases). Trimming pared 4 bases from V and 3 bases from J, leaving 13 bases between. From germline, CDR1 is LGHDT and CDR2 YNNKEL (reference sequence). The CDR3 spans 14 residues.

The V gene is TRBV27, the J gene TRBJ2-3, with 9 nucleotides matching TRBD1. This CDR3 has 14 amino acids. With 8 bases clipped from V and 2 bases from J, the junction kept 5 bases outside the gene matches. Germline V gene lookup returns CDR1 MNHEY and CDR2 SMNVEV (reference sequence). The CDR3 sequence: CASGHRGPTDTQYF. CDR3 coding DNA: TGTGCCAGCGGGCACAGGGGGCCCACAGATACGCAGTATTTT.

The chain has TRBV11-2 and TRBJ1-2, with 10 bases identical to TRBD1. The V gene's germline CDR1 is SGHAT and CDR2 FQNNGV. V shed 8 bases, J shed 6 bases, and the junction held 15 bases outside the gene matches. CDR3 length: 16 residues. CDR3 amino acids: CASGLRLGTGDNGYTF. Here the CDR3 DNA reads TGTGCCAGCGGCCTTAGGCTCGGGACAGGGGATAATGGCTACACCTTC.

The chain combines TRBV11-2 with TRBJ2-3, with a tentative D call TRBD1 (6 bases). The CDR3 runs 15 residues. Germline V gene data show CDR1 as SGHAT and CDR2 as FQNNGV. Trimming removed 5 bases from V and 0 bases from J, with 12 bases in between. This CDR3 reads CASSRGDTSTDTQYF. In nucleotides, the CDR3 is TGTGCCAGCAGCCGAGGGGACACCAGCACAGATACGCAGTATTTT. Combining the CDR3 with reference TRBV11-2 and TRBJ2-3 gives the whole variable domain EAGVAQSPRYKIIEKRQSVAFWCNPISGHATLYWYQQILGQGPKLLIQFQNNGVVDDSQLPKDRFSAERLKGVDSTLKIQPAKLEDSAVYLCASSRGDTSTDTQYFGPGTRLTVL.

The V call is TRBV12-5, the J call TRBJ2-7; D is unclear. The germline gives CDR1 LGHNT, CDR2 FRNRAP. This CDR3 is built from 15 residues. V gave up 1 base and J gave up 2 bases, with 12 bases separating them. This chain's CDR3 is CASGLGQTGAYEQYF. For the CDR3, the DNA is TGTGCTAGTGGTTTGGGACAAACCGGCGCCTACGAGCAGTACTTC.

The chain uses TRBV6-1 and TRBJ2-5; 12 bases map to TRBD2. This CDR3 has 17 residues. Germline CDR1 MNHNS, CDR2 SASEGT. After removal of 3 bases from V and 4 bases from J, the junction contained 9 bases not matched to a gene. CDR3 in amino acids: CASSDWLAGGPGETQYF. DNA for the CDR3: TGTGCCAGCAGTGACTGGCTAGCGGGGGGGCCAGGAGAGACCCAGTACTTC.

This clone is a singleton in its sample. The chain joins TRBV5-1 to TRBJ1-1; 8 bases match TRBD1. The CDR3 has 16 residues. In germline, CDR1 is SGHRS, CDR2 YFSETQ. Trimming removed 0 bases from V and 7 bases from J; junction bases left unmatched: 11. The DNA of the CDR3 is TGCGCCAGCAGCTTGGAACAGGGGGTTAGTAGGGTTGAAGCTTTCTTT. Translation: CASSLEQGVSRVEAFF.

The chain joins TRBV7-6 to TRBJ1-5, with 7 bases aligning to TRBD1. After removal of 2 bases from V and 6 bases from J, the junction contained 7 bases not matched to a gene. The V gene's germline CDR1 is SGHVS and CDR2 FNYEAQ. The CDR3 consists of 15 residues. The CDR3 sequence is CASSLRQGPSQPQHF. For the CDR3, the DNA is TGTGCCAGCAGCTTAAGACAGGGACCGAGTCAGCCCCAGCATTTT.

This clone was counted between two and nine times. The chain links TRBV4-2 to TRBJ1-5, with D hard to call. CDR3 length equals 13 residues. Germline CDR1 LGHNA, CDR2 YNFKEQ. V lost 4 bases and J lost 3, with 7 bases in between. CDR3 in DNA: TGTGCCAGCAGCCGAGCAAACAATCAGCCCCAGCATTTT. This gives the protein CASSRANNQPQHF.

The CDR3 nucleotides are TGTGCCAGCAGCCCAAACCCGGGACAGGGTTTGTATGAGCAGTTCTTC. It yields the protein CASSPNPGQGLYEQFF. The chain recombines TRBV7-9 with TRBJ2-1, with 9 bases lining up with TRBD1. Trimming at V came to 5 bases and at J to 8 bases, leaving 13 bases not matched to a gene. The germline gives CDR1 SEHNR, CDR2 FQNEAQ (reference sequence). This CDR3 comprises 16 residues.

The chain is built from TRBV18 and TRBJ2-5; D unclear. CDR3 length equals 13 residues. Trimming stripped 6 bases from V and 2 bases from J, with 10 bases between. Per the germline V gene, CDR1 is KGHSH and CDR2 is LQKENI. The CDR3 nucleotides read TGTGCCAGCTCCCCCAGTCGACAAGAGACCCAGTACTTC. Amino acids: CASSPSRQETQYF.

The chain combines TRBV6-2 or TRBV6-3 with TRBJ2-5, with D tentatively TRBD2 (6 bases). The CDR3 totals 16 residues. Deletions cut 0 bases from V and 2 bases from J, with 13 bases between. CDR1 and CDR2 (germline): MNHEY, SVGEGT. The CDR3 DNA reads as TGTGCCAGCAGTTACTCGACTGGGGGGACTCAAGAGACCCAGTACTTC. Translation: CASSYSTGGTQETQYF.

This clone has more than one count but fewer than ten. This chain connects TRBV7-6 to TRBJ2-5; possibly TRBD2 for D (6 bases). In germline, CDR1 is SGHVS, CDR2 FNYEAQ. The CDR3 spans 16 residues. Trimming pared 0 bases from V and 5 bases from J, leaving 16 bases between. The CDR3 DNA is TGTGCCAGCAGCTTAGCATCCCGTGGGGGGATGGAGACCCAGTACTTC. Translation gives CASSLASRGGMETQYF.

The count of this clone is one. The chain recombines TRBV14 with TRBJ2-2; D may be TRBD1 (5 bases). Trimming took 2 bases from V and 4 from J, leaving 11 bases between them. Germline V gene data show CDR1 as SGHDN and CDR2 as FVKESK. The CDR3 loop spans 15 amino acids. The CDR3, as DNA: TGTGCCAGCAGCCAAATTCGTGGGGCCACCGGGGAGCTGTTTTTT. This sequence encodes CASSQIRGATGELFF.

In this sample, this clone turned up once. The chain uses TRBV10-3 and TRBJ2-2; D remains ambiguous. Trimming took 1 base from V and 0 from J, leaving 15 bases between them. CDR1 is ENHRY, CDR2 SYGVKD, per germline. CDR3 length: 18 amino acids. CDR3 region: CAISELQKSIPNTGELFF. The CDR3 region has the DNA TGTGCCATCAGTGAGTTACAGAAATCTATTCCGAACACCGGGGAGCTGTTTTTT.

The rearrangement joins TRBV6-5 to TRBJ2-7, with 9 bases fitting TRBD1. Trimming cost V 4 bases and J 6 bases; bases outside gene matches: 13. The length of the CDR3 is 16 residues. Germline CDR1 is MNHEY and CDR2 is SVGAGI. The chain's CDR3 is CASSSKAGQGRGEQYF. CDR3 nucleotides: TGTGCCAGCAGTTCCAAGGCGGGACAGGGAAGGGGCGAGCAGTACTTC.

CDR3 protein: CASSPGVGLADNEQFF. The DNA for the CDR3 is TGTGCCAGCAGCCCTGGGGTAGGACTAGCGGACAATGAGCAGTTCTTC. The chain combines TRBV5-5 with TRBJ2-1; 10 bases fit TRBD2. V lost 4 bases and J lost 5; bases outside the gene matches: 9. The germline gives CDR1 SGHKS, CDR2 YYEKEE (reference sequence). The CDR3 contains 16 residues.

The chain links TRBV27 to TRBJ2-7; 10 bases align to TRBD1. The CDR3 sequence is 15 residues long. Per the germline V gene, CDR1 is MNHEY and CDR2 is SMNVEV (reference sequence). V was clipped by 5 bases and J by 0 bases; unmatched bases: 4. CDR3 nucleotides: TGTGCCAGCAGTCCGGGACAGGGGCACTCCTACGAGCAGTACTTC. This codes for CASSPGQGHSYEQYF.

The chain employs TRBV2 and TRBJ2-6, with 7 bases aligning to TRBD1. The V segment lost 0 bases and the J segment 0 bases; nucleotides outside the gene matches: 11. The germline V gene encodes CDR1 SNHLY and CDR2 FYNNEI. The CDR3 is made up of 20 amino acids. The CDR3 DNA follows: TGTGCCAGCAGTGAAGCGCTGAGACAGGGTCTATTCTCTGGGGCCAACGTCCTGACTTTC. Amino acids: CASSEALRQGLFSGANVLTF. Full variable domain (rest looked up from reference TRBV2 and TRBJ2-6): EPEVTQTPSHQVTQMGQEVILRCVPISNHLYFYWYRQILGQKVEFLVSFYNNEISEKSEIFDDQFSVERPDGSNFTLKIRSTKLEDSAMYFCASSEALRQGLFSGANVLTFGAGSRLTVL.